The T cell receptor beta chain under discussion was sequenced for a study of PD-1 blockade in classical Hodgkin lymphoma. Overall study results and limits: TCR diversity in CD4+, not CD8+, cells rose significantly by C4D1. The diversity seen at baseline in complete responders resembled that of newly diagnosed patients. Newly diagnosed patients reportedly had lower baseline TCR diversity than healthy donors.

This CDR3 region has 14 residues. Germline loops: CDR1 SGHAT, CDR2 FQNNGV. V lost 0 bases and J lost 3, with 9 bases in between. TCRdb keeps only in-frame clones here, not all; method: immunoSEQ multiplex PCR. Of about 59,000 clones listed, more than 90% were seen once; the top ten hold more than 7.5%. Each patient experienced a relapse that followed autologous stem cell transplantation, and brentuximab vedotin exposure varied. Responses achieved at best were complete response, partial response or progressive disease. To note about this clone: Its antigen is currently unknown.

The chain recombines TRBV11-2 with TRBJ2-7; D is perhaps TRBD1 (6 bases). This sample comprised peripheral blood mononuclear cells (PBMCs), obtained at baseline. The sequence derives from a human donor with classical Hodgkin lymphoma. DNA of the CDR3: TGTGCCAGCAGCTTAGAGGCAGGGGTCTACGAGCAGTACTTC. It translates to CASSLEAGVYEQYF.